At least ten counts were recorded for the clone carrying this T cell receptor (beta chain). Template material for amplifying TCR beta CDR3 regions consisted of RNA transcripts. In the first-round RT-PCR of the TCR CDR3, the HTBI primer set was used. In TCRdb, the multiplex PCR reads were re-called with MiXCR into one record per CDR3 protein. The data hold around 520,000 distinct CDR3 sequences, with 13% to 15% observed a single time. Stable Graves' hyperthyroidism denoted no ophthalmopathy progression over 18 months. Uncontrolled infection, other autoimmune disease, pregnancy or lactation led to exclusion. PBMCs came from about 10 ml fresh peripheral blood. This entry belongs to a study of T cells in Graves' hyperthyroidism and ophthalmopathy. Study-wide background: It was at initial diagnosis, before any treatment, that peripheral blood was collected.

V lost 0 bases to trimming and J lost 7 bases, with 16 bases between them. This CDR3 comprises 15 residues. CDR1 is GTSNPN, CDR2 SVGIG, per germline (reference sequence). The chain has TRBV30 and TRBJ2-1, with D maybe TRBD2 (5 bases). Sequencing was carried out using blood. This clonotype was sampled from a woman aged 18 to 35 with Graves' hyperthyroidism. The DNA of the CDR3 is TGTGCCTGGAGTGTACGGCAGGCTACGGGAAATGAGCAGTTCTTC. Its protein product is CAWSVRQATGNEQFF.